The clone carrying this T cell receptor beta chain came up many times. Its target is unknown. This CDR3 region has 14 residues. Trimming took off 4 bases at V and 3 bases at J, with 13 bases between the two ends. Germline lookup yields CDR1 SEHNR and CDR2 FQNEAQ (reference sequence). This entry is derived from a study of human T cells and chemical hapten exposure. The study's findings and limits: Controls had significantly fewer large CDR3 similarity clusters than were formed by expanded TCRs.

The library gave individual cDNA molecules unique molecular identifiers. TCRdb re-derived calls from the RACE reads in MiXCR, one entry per CDR3 protein. The data show approximately 88,000 distinct CDR3 sequences, over 10% seen once. Sample time point: patch test 3, about 24 weeks after DPC sensitization. Treatment reported: therapeutic diphenylcyclopropenone sensitization with weekly scalp DPC. Alopecia patients between 18 and 70 years old and suitable for DPC were used as donors. The specimen comprised whole blood, sampled in connection with sensitization to the hapten diphenylcyclopropenone (DPC). The origin of this receptor is a woman between 45 and 60 years old with alopecia areata. Some clones in this sample may be carry-over from other donors' samples. The V gene is TRBV7-9, the J gene TRBJ2-7; D ambiguous. The CDR3 loop is CASSSHLGYYEQYF. CDR3 DNA: TGTGCCAGCAGCTCCCACCTTGGTTACTACGAGCAGTACTTC.